This T cell receptor beta chain was documented in a study of shared clonotypes between healthy human individuals. Measured with immunoSEQ multiplex PCR; TCRdb has only the in-frame clones, and not every one. The data show 550,000 to 800,000 clones, with about nine tenths seen just once and about 34% held by the top ten. The CDR3 is made up of 16 amino acids. Trimming removed 0 bases from V and 4 bases from J; junction bases left unmatched: 10. Germline V gene data show CDR1 as SGHNT and CDR2 as YYREEE (reference sequence). The gene calls are TRBV5-4 and TRBJ2-7; 7 bases align to TRBD2. The origin of this receptor is a young man in good health. Some clones in this sample may be carry-over from other donors' samples. The sequenced sample consisted of memory CD8+ T cells from PBMCs. Stated subset: CD45RO+ cells pooled with CCR7-negative TemRA cells. CDR3 amino acids: CASSLDIGEGGYEQYF. CDR3 nucleotides: TGTGCCAGCAGCTTGGATATTGGGGAGGGAGGGTACGAGCAGTACTTC.